This T cell receptor beta chain was obtained from a study of T-cell reconstitution after alpha-beta-depleted transplantation in children. In its sample, this clonotype was seen a few times. Unique molecular identifiers featured in how the TCRbeta library was prepared. TCRdb reanalysed the PCR reads using MiXCR and keeps one entry per CDR3 protein. The table records just under 550,000 distinct CDR3 sequences, approximately 20% of them present only once. This CDR3 has 16 residues. The trim removed 5 bases at V and 7 bases at J, leaving 5 bases unmatched. CDR1 is SGHTA, CDR2 FQGTGA, per germline. The input for sequencing was PBMCs from the stem cell graft donor, taken from the stem cell graft. The source is a human donor who donated a stem cell graft to a child with acute lymphoblastic leukemia. The chain joins TRBV7-3 to TRBJ2-1, with TRBD2 identical over 16 bases. This chain's CDR3 is CASSPQGLAGGNEQFF. The CDR3 DNA follows: TGTGCCAGCAGCCCGCAGGGACTAGCGGGAGGGAATGAGCAGTTCTTC.